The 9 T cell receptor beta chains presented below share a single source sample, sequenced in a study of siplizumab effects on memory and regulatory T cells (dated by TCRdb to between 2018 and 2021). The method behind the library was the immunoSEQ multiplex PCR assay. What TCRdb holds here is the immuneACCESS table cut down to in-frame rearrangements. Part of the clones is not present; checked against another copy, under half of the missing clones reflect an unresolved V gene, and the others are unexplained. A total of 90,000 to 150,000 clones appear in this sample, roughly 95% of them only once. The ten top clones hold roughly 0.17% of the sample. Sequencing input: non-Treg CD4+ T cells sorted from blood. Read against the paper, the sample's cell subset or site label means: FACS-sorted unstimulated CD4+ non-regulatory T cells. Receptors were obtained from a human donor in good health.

The chain's CDR3 is CASSPEEKLFF. CDR3 nucleotide sequence: TGTGCCAGCTCCCCCGAGGAAAAACTGTTTTTT. The chain couples TRBV7-9 to TRBJ1-4; the D is unclear. Germline V gene data show CDR1 as SEHNR and CDR2 as FQNEAQ (reference sequence). The CDR3 extends over 11 amino acids. V dropped 8 bases and J dropped 8 bases, with 9 bases sitting between them. The full variable domain, rest sourced from reference TRBV7-9 and TRBJ1-4, is DTGVSQNPRHKITKRGQNVTFRCDPISEHNRLYWYRQTLGQGPEFLTYFQNEAQLEKSRLLSDRFSAERPKGSFSTLEIQRTEQGDSAMYLCASSPEEKLFFGSGTQLSVL.

As DNA, the CDR3 is TGTGCCAGCAGCTTAGGAAGGGATGGCTACACCTTC. Residues: CASSLGRDGYTF. This chain connects TRBV11-2 to TRBJ1-2; no definite D call. This CDR3 region has 12 residues. Trimming shortened V by 1 base and J by 6 bases, and 6 bases separated the two germline ends. Per the germline V gene, CDR1 is SGHAT and CDR2 is FQNNGV.

The CDR3 sequence: CASSEEWVRGNSPLHF. In nucleotides, the CDR3 is TGTGCCAGCAGTGAAGAGTGGGTGCGTGGTAATTCACCCCTCCACTTT. The chain joins TRBV6-1 to TRBJ1-6; D unclear. Between the trimmed V and J ends, which lost 1 base and 6 bases, there was a span of 13 bases. The germline gives CDR1 MNHNS, CDR2 SASEGT. The CDR3 has 16 amino acids.

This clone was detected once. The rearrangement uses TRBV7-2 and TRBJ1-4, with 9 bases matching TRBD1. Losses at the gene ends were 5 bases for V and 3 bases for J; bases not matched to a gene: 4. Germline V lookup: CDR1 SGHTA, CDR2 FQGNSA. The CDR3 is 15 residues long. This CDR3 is CASSPRQGANEKLFF. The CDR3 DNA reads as TGTGCCAGCAGCCCCCGACAGGGGGCTAATGAAAAACTGTTTTTT.

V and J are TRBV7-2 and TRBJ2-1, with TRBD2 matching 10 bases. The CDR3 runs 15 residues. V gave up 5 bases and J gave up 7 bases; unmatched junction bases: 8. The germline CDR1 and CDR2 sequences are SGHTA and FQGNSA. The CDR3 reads CASSASGGARNEQFF. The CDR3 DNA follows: TGTGCCAGCAGCGCCAGCGGGGGGGCTCGGAATGAGCAGTTCTTC.

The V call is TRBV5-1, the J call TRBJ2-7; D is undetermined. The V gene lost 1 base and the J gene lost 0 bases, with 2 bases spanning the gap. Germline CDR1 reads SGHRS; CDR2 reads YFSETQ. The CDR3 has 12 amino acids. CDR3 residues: CASSLSSYEQYF. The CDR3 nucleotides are TGCGCCAGCAGCTTGAGCTCCTACGAGCAGTACTTC. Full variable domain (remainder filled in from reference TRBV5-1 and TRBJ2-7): KAGVTQTPRYLIKTRGQQVTLSCSPISGHRSVSWYQQTPGQGLQFLFEYFSETQRNKGNFPGRFSGRQFSNSRSEMNVSTLELGDSALYLCASSLSSYEQYFGPGTRLTVT.

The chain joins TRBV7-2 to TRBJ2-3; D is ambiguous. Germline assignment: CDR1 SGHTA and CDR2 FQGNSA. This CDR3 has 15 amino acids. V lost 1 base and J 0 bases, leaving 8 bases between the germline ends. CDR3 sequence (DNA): TGTGCCAGCAGCTTAGTATGGGTTAGCACAGATACGCAGTATTTT. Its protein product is CASSLVWVSTDTQYF.

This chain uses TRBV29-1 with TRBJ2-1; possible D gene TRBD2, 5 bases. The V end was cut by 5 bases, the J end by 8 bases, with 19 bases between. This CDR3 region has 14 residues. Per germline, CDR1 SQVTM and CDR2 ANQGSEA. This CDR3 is CSVRNFFRDHEQFF. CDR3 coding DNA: TGCAGCGTTCGGAATTTTTTTCGGGATCATGAGCAGTTCTTC.

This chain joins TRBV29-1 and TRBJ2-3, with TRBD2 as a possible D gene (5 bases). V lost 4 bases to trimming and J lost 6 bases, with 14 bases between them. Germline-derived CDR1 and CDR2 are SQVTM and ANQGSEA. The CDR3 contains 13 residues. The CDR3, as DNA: TGCAGCGTTGGGCGTGGGAGTATGGATACGCAGTATTTT. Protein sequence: CSVGRGSMDTQYF.